The sequence of this T cell receptor (beta chain) was determined in a study of spatial heterogeneity in lung cancer (dated by TCRdb to between 2017 and 2020). Background for the entire study: Beta-chain transcripts were consistently detected in greater numbers than alpha-chain transcripts, which likely reflects a higher abundance of beta-chain transcripts. In the raw uncorrected reads, each unique combination of TCR and UMI appeared more than ten times on average. In non-small cell lung cancer, the study made a quantitative comparison of TCR alpha and beta repertoires among multiple tumor regions, matched nontumor lung and blood. TCR repertoire features were related to nonsynonymous mutation counts determined by whole-exome sequencing of tumor tissue. Both alpha and beta chains were TCR-sequenced in approximately 200 tumor regions, under 85 matched nontumor lung samples and 55 to 60 PBMC samples obtained at surgery.

The time point label, read with the paper, signifies: sample taken at primary tumor resection. Without any cell sorting, TCR sequencing was performed on whole RNA extracted either from tumor and nontumor lung tissue or from cryopreserved PBMC samples. Donors were some 78 patients with early-stage, untreated non-small cell lung cancer from the lung TRACERx cohort. Only patients for whom sufficient RNA was available from at least two tumor regions were selected for TCR sequencing. Before being selected, tumor and adjacent nontumor lung specimens were reviewed by a lung pathologist. Here is what the overall study found, with its caveats: Confirming at a functional level the hypothesis that regional TCRs recognize regional mutations was considered to require additional single-cell paired TCR alpha and beta sequencing.

This clonotype occurred many times. No antigen is known for it. Per-base quality was not reported, and no clone a single base away is much larger than it. The receptor library was made with 5' RACE. TCRdb lists the instrument as NextSeq 500. In the TCR library protocol, a unique molecular identifier was attached to each TCR cDNA molecule so that PCR and sequencing errors could be corrected. In the source study's methods: Decombinator tools were used for TCR identification, UMI-based error correction and CDR3 extraction. Expanded TCRs were defined as those above a frequency of 2 per 1,000, corresponding to the top 1% of the tumor frequency distribution. Renyi diversity was calculated using the R vegan package after each repertoire was subsampled 100 times to 5,000 TCRs. CDR3 similarity networks were built from amino acid triplet string-kernel similarity, connecting CDR3s with pairwise similarity above 0.82. In-frame beta chains were kept once TCRdb had trimmed the public reads at Q25 with fastp and called clones with MiXCR. Entries are consolidated by CDR3 protein sequence, retaining the most common genes and DNA. The V and J calls were not made by the authors but by TCRdb's processing. Counted in this sample were 9,500 to 15,000 distinct CDR3 sequences; about 6.2% of them appeared once. About a tenth of the sample goes to the ten largest clones.

Here the sequenced sample was normal lung tissue next to the tumor, taken at surgery. The sequence was obtained from a male donor with early-stage non-small cell lung cancer.

At the DNA level, the sequence is TGTGCTAGTGGTTTGGCTAAGGTTGAGCAGTTCTTC. Its protein reads: CASGLAKVEQFF. This receptor chain uses TRBV12-5 and TRBJ2-1; the D gene assignment is ambiguous. The CDR3 sequence holds 12 residues, the cysteine and phenylalanine included. The only DNA kept is the CDR3, 36 bases in frame from the first base. Via the germline V gene, CDR1 is LGHNT and CDR2 FRNRAP. At the junction V is shortened by 1 base and J by 9 bases, with 7 bases in between.